This T cell receptor (beta chain) was found in a study of cytomegalovirus exposure and HLA in healthy donors. Study-level findings and limits: Later on, a genetic analysis was performed. It linked a missense variant in DCLRE1C with V- and J-gene trimming of TCR beta. An analysis was carried out later, and it reportedly showed fewer N-insertions in an Asian-associated ancestry cluster than the approximately 700-donor mean. Across HLA loci, a later analysis found differing TCR association rates, with DRB1 most and HLA-C fewest.

This CDR3 spans 15 amino acids. The trim removed 0 bases at V and 4 bases at J, leaving 5 bases unmatched. Looked up from germline, CDR1 is MNHEY and CDR2 is SVGAGI. The study ran its PCR with 60 Vbeta and 13 Jbeta primers. Original processing notes: In a later analysis, the count reached about 82 million unique TCR beta chains, with approximately 11 million shared. Using immunoSEQ multiplex PCR, the repertoire was profiled, and TCRdb retains in-frame clones only, with some absent. V and J calls plus clone size are reproduced from that table; the DNA served to infer D and trimming. Found here are around 130,000 clones, approximately 84% of them singletons; the top ten hold approximately 3%. Concerning this clone itself: Its antigen remains unknown.

The sequence was collected from a boy between 2 and 10 years old in good health and CMV-seronegative. Sequenced input: PBMCs. This chain uses TRBV6-5 with TRBJ1-2, with TRBD1 matching 7 bases. CDR3 in DNA: TGTGCCAGCAGTTACTCGGGCAGGGGGTTCTATGGCTACACCTTC. Protein product: CASSYSGRGFYGYTF.